This T cell receptor beta chain was found in a study of vaccination effects on CD4 cells after COVID-19. This table comes from immunoSEQ multiplex PCR, and its TCRdb copy is limited to in-frame clones, with some not included. Of fewer than 90,000 clones detected, around 74% appear once; the ten largest clones hold roughly 1.1%. This CDR3 has 11 amino acids. Only a few counts were recorded for this clone. No antigen is known for it. Antigen-specific CD4+ T cells were first expanded with viral peptide pools by the ViraFEST assay and only then sequenced. At the end of around eleven days of culture, CD4+ T cells were isolated. Participants received two doses of either the BNT162b2 or mRNA-1273 vaccine.

The J gene is TRBJ1-1, the V gene TRBV7-5. TRBV7-5 is a pseudogene locus. The sequence derives from a human donor who received a COVID-19 vaccine. This material consisted of CD4+ T cells from PBMCs cultured with HCoV-OC43 spike peptides, taken after COVID-19 vaccination. Described subset: HCoV-OC43 spike overlapping peptide pool stimulation. Here the CDR3 reads CARSLGSEAFF. The CDR3 nucleotides are TGTGCCAGAAGCTTAGGCTCTGAAGCTTTCTTT.